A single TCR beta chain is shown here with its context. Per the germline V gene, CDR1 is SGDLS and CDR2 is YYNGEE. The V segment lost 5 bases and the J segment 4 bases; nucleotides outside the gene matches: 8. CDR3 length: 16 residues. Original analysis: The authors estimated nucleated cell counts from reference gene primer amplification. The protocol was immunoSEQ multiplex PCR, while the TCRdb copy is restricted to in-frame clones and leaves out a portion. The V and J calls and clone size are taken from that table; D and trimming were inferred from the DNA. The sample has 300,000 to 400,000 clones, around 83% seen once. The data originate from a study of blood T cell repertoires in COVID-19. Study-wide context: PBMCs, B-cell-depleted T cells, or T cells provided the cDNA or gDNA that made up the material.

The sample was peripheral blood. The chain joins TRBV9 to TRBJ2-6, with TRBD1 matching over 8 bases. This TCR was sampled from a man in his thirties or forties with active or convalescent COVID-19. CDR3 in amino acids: CASSGMTGEGANVLTF. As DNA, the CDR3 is TGTGCCAGCAGTGGGATGACAGGGGAAGGGGCCAACGTCCTGACTTTC.